The present entry profiles one T cell receptor (beta chain) with its context. Its specificity is unknown. This sample was taken from a study of T cell responses to AZD1222 COVID-19 vaccine. Findings and caveats of the study: A reported finding is that nearly half of spike-specific TCRs target unmutated variant regions.

Clones were read by immunoSEQ multiplex PCR, and TCRdb kept only the in-frame ones, dropping some. The sample includes 200,000 or so clones, roughly 92% of them seen just once. The CDR3 loop spans 16 amino acids. CDR1 and CDR2 from the germline V gene are SGDLS and YYNGEE. Trimming left V 5 bases short and J 0 bases short, with 15 bases between. The specimen was peripheral blood, collected on day 0 of AZD1222 vaccination. The receptor comes from an adult in good health. The J gene is TRBJ1-3, the V gene TRBV9; D uncertain. In DNA, the CDR3 is TGTGCCAGCAGTCTAGACGTGGGATTCTCTGGAAACACCATATATTTT. Its translation: CASSLDVGFSGNTIYF.